The entry below gives a single TCR beta chain sequence along with its context. Antigen specificity is unknown. The V end was cut by 5 bases, the J end by 2 bases, with 16 bases between. This CDR3 comprises 16 residues. From germline, CDR1 is SGHVS and CDR2 FQNEAQ. The sample is drawn from a study of PD-L1 blockade in urothelial cancer. For the study at large: Atezolizumab therapy began for patients in about 2014, dosed at 1,200 mg intravenously every 3 weeks.

Points from the study as a whole: Better survival was forecast by a pretreatment blood TCR clonality below the median. Stronger expansion of tumor-associated clones in blood at 3 weeks distinguished durable-benefit patients.

Time point noted: pretreatment peripheral blood. TCRdb keeps only in-frame clones here, not all; method: immunoSEQ multiplex PCR. The sample lists 30,000 to 40,000 clones, approximately 93% occurring once. The TCR was taken from a woman aged 55-75 years with urothelial cancer. The rearrangement uses TRBV7-8 and TRBJ2-1; possibly TRBD2 for D (6 bases). This specimen consisted of PBMCs, obtained around atezolizumab (anti-PD-L1) treatment. The CDR3 DNA sequence: TGTGCCAGCAGCCAATACGGGAGCACGGCCTACAATGAGCAGTTCTTC. Residues: CASSQYGSTAYNEQFF.